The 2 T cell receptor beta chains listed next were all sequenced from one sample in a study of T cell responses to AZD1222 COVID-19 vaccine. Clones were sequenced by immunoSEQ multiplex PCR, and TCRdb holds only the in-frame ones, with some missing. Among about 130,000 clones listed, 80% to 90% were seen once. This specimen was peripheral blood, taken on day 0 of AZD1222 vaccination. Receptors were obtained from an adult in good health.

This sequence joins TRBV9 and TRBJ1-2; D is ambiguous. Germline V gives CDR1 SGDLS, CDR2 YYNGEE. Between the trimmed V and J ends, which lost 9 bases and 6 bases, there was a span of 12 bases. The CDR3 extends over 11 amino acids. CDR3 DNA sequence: TGTGCCACCAGAGGGCCGGATGGCTACACCTTC. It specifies CATRGPDGYTF.

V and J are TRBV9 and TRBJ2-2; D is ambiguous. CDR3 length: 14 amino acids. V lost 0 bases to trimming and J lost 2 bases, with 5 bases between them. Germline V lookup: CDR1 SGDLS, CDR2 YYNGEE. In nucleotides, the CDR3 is TGTGCCAGCAGCGTAGTAGGAAACACCGGGGAGCTGTTTTTT. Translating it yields CASSVVGNTGELFF.